This entry lists 17 T cell receptor beta chains sequenced from one sample in a study of circulating and synovial CD4+ cells in juvenile arthritis. TCRdb's table, derived via immunoSEQ multiplex PCR, lists solely in-frame clones and lacks some. Among 30,000 to 40,000 clones listed, 95% were seen once. The sample taken for sequencing was CD4+ T cells from blood. The receptors stem from a human donor with juvenile idiopathic arthritis.

The V call is TRBV4-2, the J call TRBJ2-1; 8 bases align to TRBD2. Trimming took 1 base from V and 9 from J; bases not matched to a gene: 14. Germline V lookup: CDR1 LGHNA, CDR2 YNFKEQ. This CDR3 spans 17 amino acids. This CDR3 is CASSQGRAGVSTGEQFF. As DNA, the CDR3 is TGTGCCAGCAGCCAAGGAAGAGCGGGAGTGTCGACGGGTGAGCAGTTCTTC.

The rearrangement links TRBV28 to TRBJ1-1, with D possibly matching TRBD1 (5 bases). V lost 3 bases to trimming and J lost 6 bases, with 17 bases between them. Germline CDR1 is MDHEN and CDR2 is SYDVKM. CDR3 length: 15 residues. CDR3 loop: CASSFGGGRGPEAFF. CDR3 in DNA: TGTGCCAGCAGTTTCGGGGGGGGACGAGGGCCTGAAGCTTTCTTT.

The V call is TRBV15, the J call TRBJ2-5; 7 bases fit TRBD2. V gave up 1 base and J gave up 1 base; unmatched junction bases: 3. This CDR3 has 15 residues. Germline CDR1 is LNHNV and CDR2 is YYDKDF (reference sequence). CDR3 DNA: TGTGCCACCAGCAGAGGTTCTAGCGGCCAAGAGACCCAGTACTTC. Protein: CATSRGSSGQETQYF.

Details on this clone: Without the conserved terminal phenylalanine or tryptophan, this CDR3 likely stems from a read error. The CDR3 here is CASSQGVKNIQYL. DNA for the CDR3: TGTGCCAGCAGTCAGGGGGTCAAAAACATTCAGTACCTC. The genes are TRBV28 and TRBJ2-4, with 7 bases fitting TRBD1. CDR3 size: 13 residues. V shed 5 bases and J 3 bases; nucleotides not matched to a gene: 1. Germline CDR1 reads MDHEN; CDR2 reads SYDVKM.

The chain employs TRBV2 and TRBJ2-2; 12 bases are shared with TRBD1. Trimming took 6 bases from V and 7 from J; bases not matched to a gene: 6. Germline V gene data show CDR1 as SNHLY and CDR2 as FYNNEI. The CDR3 consists of 15 residues. The CDR3 sequence is CASRGTGGEVGELFF. The CDR3 nucleotides read TGTGCCAGCAGGGGGACAGGGGGCGAGGTCGGGGAGCTGTTTTTT.

The chain couples TRBV28 to TRBJ2-7, with D maybe TRBD2 (7 bases). CDR3 size: 16 residues. The V and J ends lost 4 bases and 7 bases respectively, with 23 bases between them. The germline gives CDR1 MDHEN, CDR2 SYDVKM. This CDR3 reads CASSSGPQARGGEQYF. CDR3 bases: TGTGCCAGCAGTTCAGGTCCCCAGGCGAGGGGGGGGGAGCAGTACTTC.

The chain has TRBV5-6 and TRBJ2-1, with 10 positions matching TRBD1. The CDR3 has 16 residues. V gave up 0 bases and J gave up 4 bases; unmatched junction bases: 4. The germline V gene encodes CDR1 SGHDT and CDR2 YYEEEE. As DNA, the CDR3 is TGTGCCAGCAGCTTGGTTGGGACAGGGGTTTACAATGAGCAGTTCTTC. Protein product: CASSLVGTGVYNEQFF.

This chain links TRBV7-3 with TRBJ1-1, with TRBD1 matching over 7 bases. V trimming: 5 bases; J trimming: 1 base; junction bases outside the gene matches: 1. Germline V lookup: CDR1 SGHTA, CDR2 FQGTGA. The CDR3 length is 13 residues. The CDR3 sequence is CASSGTANTEAFF. CDR3 coding DNA: TGTGCCAGCAGCGGGACAGCGAACACTGAAGCTTTCTTT.

The chain has TRBV18 and TRBJ1-1, with D possibly matching TRBD1 (5 bases). The germline gives CDR1 KGHSH, CDR2 LQKENI. This CDR3 comprises 22 residues. The germline V and J ends were trimmed by 3 bases and 6 bases, with 38 bases remaining between them. CDR3 residues: CASSPFAGPGSPFSDGRPEAFF. Written as DNA, the CDR3 is TGTGCCAGCTCACCGTTTGCAGGGCCCGGGTCCCCGTTTTCTGACGGGAGGCCTGAAGCTTTCTTT.

This clone has a single count. This CDR3 reads CASSTLDRPRGTDTQYF. CDR3 nucleotides: TGTGCCAGTAGTACCCTCGACAGGCCGCGTGGCACAGATACGCAGTATTTT. The V call is TRBV19, the J call TRBJ2-3, with D possibly TRBD1 on 6 matching bases. The CDR3 length is 17 residues. V lost 4 bases and J 1 base, leaving 18 bases between the germline ends. Per the germline V gene, CDR1 is LNHDA and CDR2 is SQIVND (reference sequence).

This sequence joins TRBV6-1 and TRBJ2-7; 8 nucleotides agree with TRBD1. J gave up 3 bases and V 5 bases, and 3 bases lay outside the gene matches. This CDR3 comprises 13 residues. From germline, CDR1 is MNHNS and CDR2 SASEGT. CDR3 residues: CASSTDRDYEQYF. The CDR3 nucleotides are TGTGCCAGCAGTACGGACAGGGACTACGAGCAGTACTTC.

The rearrangement uses TRBV6-5 and TRBJ1-1; TRBD1 aligns across 7 bases. V lost 6 bases and J lost 1; bases outside the gene matches: 2. Germline V gene lookup returns CDR1 MNHEY and CDR2 SVGAGI. The CDR3 totals 13 residues. Here the CDR3 DNA reads TGTGCCAGCAGAGGACAGGCGAACACTGAAGCTTTCTTT. The encoded protein is CASRGQANTEAFF.

This clone was found once. The rearrangement links TRBV6-1 to TRBJ2-3; no firm D call. The germline V and J ends were trimmed by 10 bases and 4 bases, with 12 bases remaining between them. Germline V gene lookup returns CDR1 MNHNS and CDR2 SASEGT. The CDR3 is made up of 12 amino acids. CDR3 DNA: TGTGCCATCTCCGACACCCCAGATACGCAGTATTTT. It encodes CAISDTPDTQYF.

V usage is TRBV9 and J usage is TRBJ2-3, with D perhaps matching TRBD2 (5 bases). The CDR3 has 16 amino acids. Per the germline V gene, CDR1 is SGDLS and CDR2 is YYNGEE. V was shortened by 0 bases and J by 0 bases, with 11 bases between the two germline ends. The CDR3 loop is CASSVGLRGSTDTQYF. Here the CDR3 DNA reads TGTGCCAGCAGCGTAGGCCTACGCGGGAGCACAGATACGCAGTATTTT.

This chain links TRBV5-5 with TRBJ2-7, with D perhaps TRBD2 (6 bases). V lost 0 bases, J lost 2 bases, and 9 bases lay in between. Germline values: CDR1 SGHKS, CDR2 YYEKEE (reference sequence). The CDR3 is 14 residues long. DNA of the CDR3: TGTGCCAGCAGCTTGGTAGGGACTGCCTACGAGCAGTACTTC. Its translation is CASSLVGTAYEQYF.

CDR3 region: CASSSGAKTTEKLFF. The CDR3 region has the DNA TGTGCCAGCAGCTCAGGGGCAAAAACCACCGAAAAACTGTTTTTT. The chain combines TRBV7-2 with TRBJ1-4, with TRBD1 as a possible D gene (6 bases). Germline V gives CDR1 SGHTA, CDR2 FQGNSA. CDR3 length: 15 amino acids. V was shortened by 4 bases and J by 8 bases, with 17 bases between the two germline ends.

V is TRBV11-3 and J is TRBJ2-5, with a weak D call TRBD2 (7 bases). Germline V lookup: CDR1 SGHNT, CDR2 YENEEA. CDR3 length: 15 residues. Trimming stripped 3 bases from V and 1 base from J, with 12 bases between. The CDR3 loop is CASSLEGGGQETQYF. CDR3 nucleotide sequence: TGTGCCAGCAGCTTGGAAGGGGGGGGCCAAGAGACCCAGTACTTC.